This section outlines one T cell receptor beta chain sequence together with its context. What it binds is not known. Germline V gene lookup returns CDR1 PRHDT and CDR2 FYEKMQ (reference sequence). The V end lost 7 bases, the J end lost 2 bases, and 11 bases lay between the germline ends. The CDR3 contains 14 residues. Clones were read by immunoSEQ multiplex PCR, and TCRdb kept only the in-frame ones, dropping some. The table records 57,000 or so clones, around 96% of them present only once. The sample is drawn from a study of cytomegalovirus exposure and HLA in healthy donors. Study as a whole: The 500 to 850 first-cohort repertoires and the approximately 110 validation repertoires shared the same platform, a later analysis reported.

The study's findings and limits: Rare sequences made up most TCRs, while some public TCRs were found in many donors. Investigators reported some 150 TCR beta chains as tied to cytomegalovirus. Specific recognition of CMV antigens was confirmed in vitro for three chains (all CMV-associated).

This sequence originates from a man younger than 30 in good health and CMV-seronegative. The specimen was PBMCs. This chain connects TRBV13 to TRBJ2-2, with D maybe TRBD2 (7 bases). Here the CDR3 reads CASTSGTNTGELFF. The CDR3 DNA is TGTGCCAGCACCAGCGGGACAAACACCGGGGAGCTGTTTTTT.